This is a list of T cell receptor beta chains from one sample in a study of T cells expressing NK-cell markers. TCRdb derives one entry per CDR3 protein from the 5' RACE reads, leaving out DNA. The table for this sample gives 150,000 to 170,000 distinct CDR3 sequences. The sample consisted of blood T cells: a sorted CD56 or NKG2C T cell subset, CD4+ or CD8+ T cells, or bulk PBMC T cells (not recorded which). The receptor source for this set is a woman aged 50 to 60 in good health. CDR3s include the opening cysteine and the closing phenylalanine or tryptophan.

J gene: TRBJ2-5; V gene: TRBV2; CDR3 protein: CASSEAVGLASETQYF
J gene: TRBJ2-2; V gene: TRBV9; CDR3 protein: CASSDPGTGGGELFF
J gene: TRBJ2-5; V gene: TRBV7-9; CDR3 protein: CASSTEREAGETQYF
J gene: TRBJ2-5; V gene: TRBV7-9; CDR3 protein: CASSPATSGETQYF
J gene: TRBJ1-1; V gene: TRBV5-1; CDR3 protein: CASSLRDTNTEAFF
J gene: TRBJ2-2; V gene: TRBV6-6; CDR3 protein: CASSYSRTGMTGELFF
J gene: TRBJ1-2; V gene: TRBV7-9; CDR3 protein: CASRLTGAAFDEYGYTF
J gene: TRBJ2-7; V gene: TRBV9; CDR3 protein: CASSGGTNSYEQYF
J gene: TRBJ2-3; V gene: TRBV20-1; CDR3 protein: CSARAPDMRERRYTQYF
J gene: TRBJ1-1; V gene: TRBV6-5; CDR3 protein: CASFVGPLGTEAFF
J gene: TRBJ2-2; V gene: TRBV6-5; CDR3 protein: CASSYGPPNTGELFF
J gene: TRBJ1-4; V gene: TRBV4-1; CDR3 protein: CASSPRQGVNNEKLFF
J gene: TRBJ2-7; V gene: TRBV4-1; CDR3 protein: CASSPRGSGMGEQYF
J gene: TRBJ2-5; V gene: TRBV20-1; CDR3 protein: CSARVPLAGGPQETQYF
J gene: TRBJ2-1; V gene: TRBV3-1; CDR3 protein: CASSPSGSRNEQFF
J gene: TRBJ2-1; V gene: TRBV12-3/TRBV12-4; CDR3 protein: CASSLIGAGHNEQFF
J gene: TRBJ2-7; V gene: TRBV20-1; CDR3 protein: CSAVRARGLANSYEQYF
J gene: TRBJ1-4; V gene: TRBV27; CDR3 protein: CASSLVGTGEKLFF
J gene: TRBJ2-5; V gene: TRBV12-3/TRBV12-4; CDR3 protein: CASSFPPVETQYF
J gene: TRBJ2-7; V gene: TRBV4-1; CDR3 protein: CASSQAEFTYEQYF
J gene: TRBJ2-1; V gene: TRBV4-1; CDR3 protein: CASSQPPGTSAYNEQFF
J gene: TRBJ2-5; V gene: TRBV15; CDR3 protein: CATSRRAGSSQETQYF
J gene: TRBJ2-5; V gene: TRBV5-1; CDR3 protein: CASSFVEGQGAQMDIGSQETQYF
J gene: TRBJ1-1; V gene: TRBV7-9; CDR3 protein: CASSLERQGFPGAFF
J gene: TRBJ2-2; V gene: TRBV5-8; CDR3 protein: CASSHDRGVKTGELFF
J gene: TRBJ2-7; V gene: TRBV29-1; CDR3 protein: CSGTSGTTYEQYF
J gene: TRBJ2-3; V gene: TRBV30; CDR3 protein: CAWSAQLADTQYF
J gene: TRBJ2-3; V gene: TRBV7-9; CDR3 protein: CASSPFPGGSTDTQYF
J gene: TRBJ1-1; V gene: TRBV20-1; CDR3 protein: CSARSPNTEAFF
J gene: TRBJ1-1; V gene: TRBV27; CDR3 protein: CASSLYQQVTEAFF
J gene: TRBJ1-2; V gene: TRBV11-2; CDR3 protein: CASSPGTHVDGYTF
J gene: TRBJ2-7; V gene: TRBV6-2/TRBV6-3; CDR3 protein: CASTPNYSYEQYF
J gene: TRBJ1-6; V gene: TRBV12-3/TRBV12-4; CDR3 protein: CASSPTGDNSPLHF
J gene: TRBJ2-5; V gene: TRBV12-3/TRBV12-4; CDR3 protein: CASSSRQDSPQETQYF
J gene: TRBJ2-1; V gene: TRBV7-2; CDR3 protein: CASSLSDFTYNEQFF
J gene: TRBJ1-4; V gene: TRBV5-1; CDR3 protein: CASSLAQGGEKLFF
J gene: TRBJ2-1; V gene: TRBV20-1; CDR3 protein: CSAYKMGLADNEQFF
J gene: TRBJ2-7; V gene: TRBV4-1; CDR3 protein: CASSQDFWSELPYEQYF
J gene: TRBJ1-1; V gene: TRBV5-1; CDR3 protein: CASSPAGVNTEAFF
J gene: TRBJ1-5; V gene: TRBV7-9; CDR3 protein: CASTKEGAQPQHF
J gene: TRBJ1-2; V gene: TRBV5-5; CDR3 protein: CASSLEVDFYGYTF
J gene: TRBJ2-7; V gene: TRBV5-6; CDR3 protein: CASSSANGTGKTYEQYF
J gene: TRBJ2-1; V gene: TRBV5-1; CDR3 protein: CASSLRDRVFNEQFF